The rows below give T cell receptor beta chains drawn from one sample of a study of cytomegalovirus exposure and HLA in healthy donors. The assay was immunoSEQ multiplex PCR, and TCRdb's table has in-frame clones only and misses some. Of hundreds of thousands of clones in the sample, roughly 70% were seen once. Sequencing was carried out using PBMCs. The receptors stem from a female donor in good health and CMV-seronegative. Each CDR3 is given with its conserved first and last residue. A D gene is named only where the DNA matches it firmly. Size tells how often a clone was seen (once, few, many) or the class of an expanded clone, and some rows leave it out.

v_gene: TRBV2
abundance: .
j_gene: TRBJ1-1
d_gene: TRBD1
CDR3nt: TGTGCCAGCACCCTTTCACCACAGGGGGCGATGACTGAAGCTTTCTTT
CDR3aa: CASTLSPQGAMTEAFF

v_gene: TRBV9
abundance: .
j_gene: TRBJ2-3
d_gene: TRBD2
CDR3nt: TGTGCCAGCAGCCCAAGGACGGCGGGAGGCGGCACAGATACGCAGTATTTT
CDR3aa: CASSPRTAGGGTDTQYF

v_gene: TRBV2
abundance: few
j_gene: TRBJ1-3
d_gene: TRBD1
CDR3nt: TGTGCCAGCAACTATGGACAGGGGGGAACTGGAAACACCATATATTTT
CDR3aa: CASNYGQGGTGNTIYF

v_gene: TRBV5-1
abundance: few
j_gene: TRBJ2-7
d_gene: TRBD2
CDR3nt: TGCGCCAGCAGCTTGGTCGCTAGCGGGATCGAGCAGTACTTC
CDR3aa: CASSLVASGIEQYF

v_gene: TRBV18
abundance: .
j_gene: TRBJ2-7
d_gene: TRBD1
CDR3nt: TGTGCCAGCTCACCGACGGGACAGGGTCCACTCGAGCAGTACTTC
CDR3aa: CASSPTGQGPLEQYF

v_gene: TRBV5-1
abundance: few
j_gene: TRBJ1-3
d_gene: .
CDR3nt: TGCGCCAGCAGACAAAACTCTGGAAACACCATATATTTT
CDR3aa: CASRQNSGNTIYF

v_gene: TRBV18
abundance: .
j_gene: TRBJ2-1
d_gene: TRBD1
CDR3nt: TGTGCCAGCTCACCAATACAGGGGATCTACTCCTACAATGAGCAGTTCTTC
CDR3aa: CASSPIQGIYSYNEQFF

v_gene: TRBV28
abundance: .
j_gene: TRBJ1-3
d_gene: TRBD1
CDR3nt: TGTGCCAGCAGTTTAGGGGACAGGGAAGCAAACACCATATATTTT
CDR3aa: CASSLGDREANTIYF

v_gene: TRBV6-6
abundance: .
j_gene: TRBJ1-1
d_gene: .
CDR3nt: TGTGCCAGCATTCCTACAGGGCACATGAACACTGAAGCTTTCTTT
CDR3aa: CASIPTGHMNTEAFF

v_gene: TRBV13
abundance: .
j_gene: TRBJ1-4
d_gene: TRBD1
CDR3nt: TGTGCCAGCAGCCGAACGCCGGGACAGGGAGGTGAAAAACTGTTTTTT
CDR3aa: CASSRTPGQGGEKLFF

v_gene: TRBV27
abundance: .
j_gene: TRBJ1-2
d_gene: .
CDR3nt: TGTGCCAGCAGTCCAACCCGGGGGACTAACTATGGCTACACCTTC
CDR3aa: CASSPTRGTNYGYTF

v_gene: TRBV6-4
abundance: .
j_gene: TRBJ2-5
d_gene: TRBD2
CDR3nt: TGTGCCAGCAGCCGACTAGCGGGAGCGGGAGAGACCCAGTACTTC
CDR3aa: CASSRLAGAGETQYF

v_gene: TRBV11-2
abundance: once
j_gene: TRBJ2-1
d_gene: TRBD2
CDR3nt: TGTGCCAGCAGCTTAGTGGTGGGAGGGCCGGGTGAGCAGTTCTTC
CDR3aa: CASSLVVGGPGEQFF

v_gene: TRBV15
abundance: few
j_gene: TRBJ2-7
d_gene: .
CDR3nt: TGTGCCACCAGCAGAGATCGAGGGGAGCAGTACTTC
CDR3aa: CATSRDRGEQYF

v_gene: TRBV5-1
abundance: once
j_gene: TRBJ2-2
d_gene: TRBD2
CDR3nt: TGCGCCAGCAGCTTGGACGGGACTAGTTTAACCGGGGAGCTGTTTTTT
CDR3aa: CASSLDGTSLTGELFF

v_gene: TRBV10-1
abundance: .
j_gene: TRBJ2-5
d_gene: TRBD1
CDR3nt: TGCGCCAGCAGTGAGTCGACAGGGTTGACGACCCAGTACTTC
CDR3aa: CASSESTGLTTQYF

v_gene: TRBV19
abundance: .
j_gene: TRBJ2-1
d_gene: TRBD2
CDR3nt: TGTGCCAGTAGTATAGTTGCGGGAGGCAAGCAGTTCTTC
CDR3aa: CASSIVAGGKQFF

v_gene: TRBV11-2
abundance: .
j_gene: TRBJ2-3
d_gene: TRBD2
CDR3nt: TGTGCCAGCAGCTTGACCGGGACTAGGCACACCTTTGATACGCAGTATTTT
CDR3aa: CASSLTGTRHTFDTQYF

v_gene: TRBV6-5
abundance: .
j_gene: TRBJ2-1
d_gene: TRBD2
CDR3nt: TGTGCCAGCAGTTACTCGACAGCGGGGGAGCAGTTCTTC
CDR3aa: CASSYSTAGEQFF

v_gene: TRBV11-2
abundance: .
j_gene: TRBJ2-1
d_gene: TRBD2
CDR3nt: TGTGCCAGCAGCTTAGTTGGGACTAGCGGGAGCGGCAATGAGCAGTTCTTC
CDR3aa: CASSLVGTSGSGNEQFF

v_gene: TRBV28
abundance: .
j_gene: TRBJ2-3
d_gene: .
CDR3nt: TGTGCCAGCAGTTTATTGGGGGGAGATACGCAGTATTTT
CDR3aa: CASSLLGGDTQYF

v_gene: TRBV10-2
abundance: once
j_gene: TRBJ2-2
d_gene: .
CDR3nt: TGCGCCACCCCACGAGGGCAGGGAGGCACCGGGGAGCTGTTTTTT
CDR3aa: CATPRGQGGTGELFF

v_gene: TRBV7-9
abundance: .
j_gene: TRBJ2-7
d_gene: .
CDR3nt: TGTTCCAGCAGCTCTCCCCCAGGGGCGCGAGAGCAGTACTTC
CDR3aa: CSSSSPPGAREQYF

v_gene: TRBV7-9
abundance: .
j_gene: TRBJ1-5
d_gene: .
CDR3nt: TGTGCCAGCAGCCCAGCAGGGGCTTGGAATCAGCCCCAGCATTTT
CDR3aa: CASSPAGAWNQPQHF

v_gene: TRBV28
abundance: few
j_gene: TRBJ2-2
d_gene: .
CDR3nt: TGTGCCAGCAGTTTAATCGTGTATCCGGGACACTCAACCGGGGAGCTGTTTTTT
CDR3aa: CASSLIVYPGHSTGELFF

v_gene: TRBV10-3
abundance: .
j_gene: TRBJ1-4
d_gene: .
CDR3nt: TGTGCCATCAGTGAGGCAGCAACTAATGAAAAACTGTTTTTT
CDR3aa: CAISEAATNEKLFF

v_gene: TRBV19
abundance: .
j_gene: TRBJ1-3
d_gene: .
CDR3nt: TGTGCCAGTAGTATCCTAAGCTCTGGAAACACCATATATTTT
CDR3aa: CASSILSSGNTIYF

v_gene: TRBV30
abundance: .
j_gene: TRBJ1-1
d_gene: .
CDR3nt: TGTGCCTGGACCAGGGTGAACACTGAAGCTTTCTTT
CDR3aa: CAWTRVNTEAFF

v_gene: TRBV5-4
abundance: .
j_gene: TRBJ2-3
d_gene: TRBD2
CDR3nt: TGTGCCAGCAGCTTGGCGGGAGGCTTTACAGATACGCAGTATTTT
CDR3aa: CASSLAGGFTDTQYF

v_gene: TRBV30
abundance: .
j_gene: TRBJ2-5
d_gene: .
CDR3nt: TGTGCCTGGAGTGTACGGCGGGTTGCGGAGACCCGGTACTTC
CDR3aa: CAWSVRRVAETRYF

v_gene: TRBV29-1
abundance: .
j_gene: TRBJ2-7
d_gene: .
CDR3nt: TGCAGCGTTGAACAGGTGGCCAACGAGCAGTACTTC
CDR3aa: CSVEQVANEQYF